Given below is one T cell receptor beta chain in context. This sample was taken from a study of OX40 agonist ivuxolimab in advanced cancers. Generated by immunoSEQ multiplex PCR, the TCRdb table keeps only in-frame clones and is missing some. The sample shows about 33,000 clones, around 85% of them seen only once. This CDR3 is 13 amino acids long. Between the trimmed V and J ends, which lost 1 base and 7 bases, there was a span of 10 bases. The germline V gene encodes CDR1 SEHNR and CDR2 FQNEAQ (reference sequence). The chain has TRBV7-9 and TRBJ2-5; D remains unclear. The receptor's source is an adult with an advanced solid tumor such as melanoma, head and neck, liver or kidney cancer. The sequencing used CD4+ or CD8+ T cells sorted from blood, collected in a trial of the OX40 agonist ivuxolimab. CDR3 residues: CASSLDGGLTQYF. The CDR3 DNA reads as TGTGCCAGCAGCTTAGATGGCGGTCTGACCCAGTACTTC.